This paragraph covers one T cell receptor beta chain sequence. The data were obtained in a study of T cell changes during pregnancy in multiple sclerosis. Method: immunoSEQ multiplex PCR; TCRdb's copy keeps in-frame clones and lacks some. The sample lists 25,000 to 35,000 clones; roughly 90% were seen once. The CDR3 loop spans 15 amino acids. Germline assignment: CDR1 SEHNR and CDR2 FQNEAQ (reference sequence). The V segment lost 1 base and the J segment 7 bases; nucleotides outside the gene matches: 4. The receptor's source is a female donor in good health, enrolled as a control in a pregnancy study. V is TRBV7-9 and J is TRBJ1-4; 9 bases align to TRBD1. The sequencing here drew on CD4+ T cells from peripheral blood mononuclear cells, taken in the second trimester of pregnancy. CDR3 sequence (DNA): TGTGCCAGCAGCTTAGGGGACAGGGTTGGTGAAAAACTGTTTTTT. Encoded protein: CASSLGDRVGEKLFF. The whole variable domain, remainder taken from reference TRBV7-9 and TRBJ1-4, is DTGVSQNPRHKITKRGQNVTFRCDPISEHNRLYWYRQTLGQGPEFLTYFQNEAQLEKSRLLSDRFSAERPKGSFSTLEIQRTEQGDSAMYLCASSLGDRVGEKLFFGSGTQLSVL.